A single sample gave rise to the 8 T cell receptor beta chains below, sequenced in a study of cytomegalovirus exposure and HLA in healthy donors. Primers included in the PCR were 60 Vbeta and 13 Jbeta primers. Profiled with immunoSEQ multiplex PCR; TCRdb holds only in-frame clones, not every one. The sample contains about 100,000 clones, 80% to 90% of which appear only once. Input material: PBMCs. The receptors here all came from a woman under 30 in good health and CMV-seronegative.

The J gene is TRBJ1-1, the V gene TRBV27; D perhaps matches TRBD1 (6 bases). Germline V gene lookup returns CDR1 MNHEY and CDR2 SMNVEV (reference sequence). Trimming left V 2 bases short and J 3 bases short, with 13 bases between. The CDR3 sequence is 15 residues long. This CDR3 is CASSLRGALHTEAFF. The CDR3 DNA sequence: TGTGCCAGCAGTTTACGGGGGGCGCTTCACACTGAAGCTTTCTTT.

The chain is built from TRBV7-2 and TRBJ2-2, with D perhaps TRBD2 (6 bases). The CDR3 consists of 17 residues. The germline CDR1 and CDR2 sequences are SGHTA and FQGNSA. The V end was cut by 5 bases, the J end by 0 bases, with 16 bases between. CDR3 residues: CASSDRGGAANTGELFF. DNA of the CDR3: TGTGCCAGCAGCGACCGCGGCGGGGCCGCGAACACCGGGGAGCTGTTTTTT.

The chain carries TRBV9 and TRBJ1-4, with TRBD1 as a possible D gene (5 bases). The ends were cut back, 3 bases at V and 5 bases at J, with 23 bases in the middle. In germline, CDR1 is SGDLS, CDR2 YYNGEE. This CDR3 has 18 amino acids. As DNA, the CDR3 is TGTGCCAGCAGCGCACAAGGGCGGGGCGACCTAGAGAATGAAAAACTGTTTTTT. Translating it yields CASSAQGRGDLENEKLFF.

This clone has just one count. V gene TRBV5-1 combines with J gene TRBJ2-7; 8 bases line up with TRBD2. The CDR3 runs 14 residues. The germline CDR1 and CDR2 sequences are SGHRS and YFSETQ. V shed 2 bases and J 5 bases; nucleotides not matched to a gene: 6. The CDR3 bases are TGCGCCAGCAGCTTAACGGGGGGGCTGAACGAGCAGTACTTC. It encodes CASSLTGGLNEQYF.

This chain uses TRBV2 with TRBJ2-7; 11 bases are a match to TRBD2. Per the germline V gene, CDR1 is SNHLY and CDR2 is FYNNEI. The CDR3 is 14 residues long. V shed 5 bases and J 2 bases; nucleotides not matched to a gene: 2. DNA for the CDR3: TGTGCCAGCAGTCGTAGCGGGAGGGCCTACGAGCAGTACTTC. It translates to CASSRSGRAYEQYF.

This rearrangement joins TRBV4-1 to TRBJ1-6; D remains ambiguous. The CDR3 extends over 15 amino acids. The V end lost 0 bases, the J end lost 7 bases, and 10 bases lay between the germline ends. Germline V gene data show CDR1 as MGHRA and CDR2 as YSYEKL. The CDR3 loop reads CASSQEAVRNSPLHF. The CDR3 nucleotides read TGCGCCAGCAGCCAAGAAGCAGTGAGGAATTCACCCCTCCACTTT.

The V gene is TRBV7-2, the J gene TRBJ2-3, with D perhaps TRBD1 (5 bases). The CDR3 is 15 residues long. Trimming took 3 bases from V and 0 from J, leaving 10 bases between them. The germline CDR1 and CDR2 sequences are SGHTA and FQGNSA. The CDR3 nucleotides read TGTGCCAGCAGCTTGGGGCGTCTAAGCACAGATACGCAGTATTTT. Translating gives CASSLGRLSTDTQYF.

This clone has more than one count but fewer than ten. The V and J genes are TRBV6-6 and TRBJ1-2; tentative D call: TRBD1 (5 bases). Germline V lookup: CDR1 MNHNY, CDR2 SVGAGI (reference sequence). This CDR3 has 13 amino acids. V shed 2 bases and J shed 6 bases, with 10 bases lying between them. The CDR3 sequence is CASSYADTNGYTF. The CDR3, as DNA: TGTGCCAGCAGTTACGCGGACACCAATGGCTACACCTTC.